This T cell receptor beta chain was sequenced during a study of T cell responses to AZD1222 COVID-19 vaccine. CDR1 is LGHNA, CDR2 YNFKEQ, per germline. Between the trimmed V and J ends, which lost 0 bases and 2 bases, there was a span of 7 bases. The CDR3 covers 14 residues. For this clone: The antigen is not known.

Whole-study results and caveats: Only after the peak T cell response were repertoires sampled. Spike-spanning, vaccine-associated CD4 TCRs were dominant at 160-218 and 743-854. Possibly, clonal diversity was underestimated; donors were largely white British and included more females.

Some clones are missing from TCRdb's copy, which holds only in-frame ones; the method was immunoSEQ multiplex PCR. Of some 140,000 clones detected, 85% to 90% appear once; the ten largest clones hold 5.5% to 6%. This receptor was taken from an adult in good health. The sample in question was peripheral blood, obtained on day 0 of MenACWY control vaccination. The chain has TRBV4-2 and TRBJ1-2, with D possibly matching TRBD1 (5 bases). CDR3 bases: TGTGCCAGCAGCCAAGAGACAGCAAACTATGGCTACACCTTC. Translated, it gives CASSQETANYGYTF.